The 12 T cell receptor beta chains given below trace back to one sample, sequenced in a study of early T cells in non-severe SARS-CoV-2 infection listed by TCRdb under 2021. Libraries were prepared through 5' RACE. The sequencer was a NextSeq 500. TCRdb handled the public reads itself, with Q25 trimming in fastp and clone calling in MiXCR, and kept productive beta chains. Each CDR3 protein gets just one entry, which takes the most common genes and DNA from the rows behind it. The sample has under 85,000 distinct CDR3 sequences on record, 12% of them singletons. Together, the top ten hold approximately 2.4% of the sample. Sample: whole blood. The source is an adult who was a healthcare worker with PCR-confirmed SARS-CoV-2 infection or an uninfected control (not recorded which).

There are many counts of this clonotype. In nucleotides, the CDR3 is TGTGCCAGCAGCCCCGGGACAGGGGGCACTGAAGCTTTCTTT. Amino acid sequence: CASSPGTGGTEAFF. The rearrangement uses TRBV3-1 and TRBJ1-1; 11 positions match TRBD1. V shed 4 bases, J shed 4 bases, and the junction held 2 bases outside the gene matches. The CDR3 is 14 residues long. CDR1 LGHDT and CDR2 YNNKEL come from the germline V gene (reference sequence).

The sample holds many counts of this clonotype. CDR3 sequence reads: CASSNGVHEQYF. CDR3 bases: TGTGCCAGCAGTAACGGGGTCCACGAGCAGTACTTC. The V gene is TRBV5-5, the J gene TRBJ2-7, with D possibly being TRBD2 (5 bases). Germline V gene sequence: CDR1 SGHKS, CDR2 YYEKEE (reference sequence). The CDR3 runs 12 residues. V lost 5 bases, J lost 5 bases, and 11 bases lay in between. The whole variable domain, remainder taken from reference TRBV5-5 and TRBJ2-7, is DAGVTQSPTHLIKTRGQQVTLRCSPISGHKSVSWYQQVLGQGPQFIFQYYEKEERGRGNFPDRFSARQFPNYSSELNVNALLLGDSALYLCASSNGVHEQYFGPGTRLTVT.

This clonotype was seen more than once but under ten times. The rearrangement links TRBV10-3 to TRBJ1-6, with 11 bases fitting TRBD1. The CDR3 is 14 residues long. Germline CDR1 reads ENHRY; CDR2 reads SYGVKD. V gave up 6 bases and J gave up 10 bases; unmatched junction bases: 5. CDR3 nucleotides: TGTGCCATCAGGGCCGGGACAGGGGGATCACCCCTCCACTTT. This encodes CAIRAGTGGSPLHF.

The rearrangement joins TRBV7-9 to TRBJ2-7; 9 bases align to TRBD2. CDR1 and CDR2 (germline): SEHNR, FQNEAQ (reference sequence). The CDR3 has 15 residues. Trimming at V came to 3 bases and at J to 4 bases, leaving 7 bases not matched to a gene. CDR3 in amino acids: CASSFRLAGPYEQYF. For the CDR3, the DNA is TGTGCCAGCAGCTTTCGGCTAGCGGGGCCGTACGAGCAGTACTTC.

The CDR3 DNA sequence: TGTGCCAGCAGATCAAATCCGCCCAGGTCCTACAATGAGCAGTTCTTC. Amino acid sequence: CASRSNPPRSYNEQFF. The chain has TRBV28 and TRBJ2-1; D is unresolved. The CDR3 sequence is 16 residues long. Deletions cut 6 bases from V and 1 base from J, with 16 bases between. From germline, CDR1 is MDHEN and CDR2 SYDVKM.

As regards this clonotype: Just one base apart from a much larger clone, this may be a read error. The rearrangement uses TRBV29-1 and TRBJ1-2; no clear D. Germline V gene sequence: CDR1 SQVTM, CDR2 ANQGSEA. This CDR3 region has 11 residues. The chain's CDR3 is CRAEAEYGYTF. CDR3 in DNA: TGCCGCGCCGAAGCGGAATATGGCTACACCTTC. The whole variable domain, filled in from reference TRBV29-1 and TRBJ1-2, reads SAVISQKPSRDICQRGTSLTIQCQVDSQVTMMFWYRQQPGQSLTLIATANQGSEATYESGFVIDKFPISRPNLTFSTLTVSNMSPEDSSIYLCRAEAEYGYTFGSGTRLTVV.

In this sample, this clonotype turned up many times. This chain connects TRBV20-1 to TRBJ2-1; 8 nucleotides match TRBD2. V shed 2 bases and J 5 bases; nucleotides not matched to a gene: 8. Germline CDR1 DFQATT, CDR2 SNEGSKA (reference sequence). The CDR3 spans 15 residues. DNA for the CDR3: TGCAGTGCTAGACAACTAGCGGCGGTCCACAATGAGCAGTTCTTC. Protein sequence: CSARQLAAVHNEQFF.

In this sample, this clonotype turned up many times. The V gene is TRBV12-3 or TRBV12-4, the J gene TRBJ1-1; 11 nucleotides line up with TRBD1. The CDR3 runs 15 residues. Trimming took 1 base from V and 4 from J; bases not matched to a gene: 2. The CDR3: CASSLEGQGGTEAFF. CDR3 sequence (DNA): TGTGCCAGCAGTTTAGAGGGACAGGGGGGCACTGAAGCTTTCTTT.

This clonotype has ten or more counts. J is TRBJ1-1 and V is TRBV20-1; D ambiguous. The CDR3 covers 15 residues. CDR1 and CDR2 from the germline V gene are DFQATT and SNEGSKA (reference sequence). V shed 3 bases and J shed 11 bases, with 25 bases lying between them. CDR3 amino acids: CSARPPGQHSTWAFF. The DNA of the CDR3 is TGCAGTGCTAGGCCCCCAGGCCAGCACAGTACGTGGGCTTTCTTT.

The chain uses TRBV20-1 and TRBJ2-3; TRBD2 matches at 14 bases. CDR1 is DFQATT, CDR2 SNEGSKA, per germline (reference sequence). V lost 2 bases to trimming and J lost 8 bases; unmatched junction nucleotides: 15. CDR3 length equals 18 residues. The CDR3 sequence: CSARRVSGLAGGWGTQYF. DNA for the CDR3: TGCAGTGCTAGAAGAGTATCCGGACTAGCGGGGGGATGGGGTACGCAGTATTTT.

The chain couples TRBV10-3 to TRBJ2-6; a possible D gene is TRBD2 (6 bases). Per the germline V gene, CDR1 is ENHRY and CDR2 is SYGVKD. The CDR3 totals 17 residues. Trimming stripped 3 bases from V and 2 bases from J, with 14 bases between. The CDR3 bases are TGTGCCATCAGTGACGCGGGGCCCACGGCTGGGGCCAACGTCCTGACTTTC. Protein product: CAISDAGPTAGANVLTF.

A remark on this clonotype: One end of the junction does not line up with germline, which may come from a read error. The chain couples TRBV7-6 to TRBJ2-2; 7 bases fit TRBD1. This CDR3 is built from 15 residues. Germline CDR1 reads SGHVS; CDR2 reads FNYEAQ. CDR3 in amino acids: CASSLIQGETGALFF. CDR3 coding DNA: TGTGCCAGCAGCTTAATCCAGGGGGAAACCGGGGCGCTGTTTTTT.